This TCR beta chain was captured by sequencing in a study of blood T cell repertoires in COVID-19. The protocol was immunoSEQ multiplex PCR, while the TCRdb copy is restricted to in-frame clones and leaves out a portion. This table holds around 210,000 clones, approximately 84% found once. Germline V lookup: CDR1 SGHRS, CDR2 YFSETQ. The CDR3 totals 14 residues. Trimming removed 7 bases at V and 0 bases at J, with 13 bases between. The V gene is TRBV5-1, the J gene TRBJ1-1; a possible D gene is TRBD1 (5 bases). Sequenced: peripheral blood. This sequence originates from a woman older than 75 with COVID-19, enrolled during active disease. The CDR3 nucleotides are TGCGCCAGCGGCACAGGAGTCATGAACACTGAAGCTTTCTTT. Amino acids: CASGTGVMNTEAFF.